The TCR beta chain described here comes from a study of OX40 agonist ivuxolimab in advanced cancers. Study-level information: With a range of roughly 20 to 79, age averaged approximately 60 years, and 70% to 85% were male. Eligibility rules accepted prior anti-PD-1, anti-PD-L1 or anti-CTLA-4 therapy, and roughly 42% had some.

Measured with immunoSEQ multiplex PCR; TCRdb has only the in-frame clones, and not every one. The sample has fewer than 90,000 clones, around 87% seen once. The material was CD4+ or CD8+ T cells sorted from blood, obtained in a trial of the OX40 agonist ivuxolimab. The clonotype was recovered from an adult with an advanced solid tumor such as melanoma, head and neck, liver or kidney cancer.

For the CDR3, the DNA is TGTGCCAGCTGGAGACAGGCGAACACTGAAGCTTTCTTT. It specifies CASWRQANTEAFF. The chain links TRBV2 to TRBJ1-1, with a possible D match to TRBD1 (6 bases). Per the germline V gene, CDR1 is SNHLY and CDR2 is FYNNEI. V gave up 8 bases and J gave up 1 base, with 11 bases separating them. The length of the CDR3 is 13 residues. Supplemented by reference TRBV2 and TRBJ1-1, the full variable domain reads EPEVTQTPSHQVTQMGQEVILRCVPISNHLYFYWYRQILGQKVEFLVSFYNNEISEKSEIFDDQFSVERPDGSNFTLKIRSTKLEDSAMYFCASWRQANTEAFFGQGTRLTVV.